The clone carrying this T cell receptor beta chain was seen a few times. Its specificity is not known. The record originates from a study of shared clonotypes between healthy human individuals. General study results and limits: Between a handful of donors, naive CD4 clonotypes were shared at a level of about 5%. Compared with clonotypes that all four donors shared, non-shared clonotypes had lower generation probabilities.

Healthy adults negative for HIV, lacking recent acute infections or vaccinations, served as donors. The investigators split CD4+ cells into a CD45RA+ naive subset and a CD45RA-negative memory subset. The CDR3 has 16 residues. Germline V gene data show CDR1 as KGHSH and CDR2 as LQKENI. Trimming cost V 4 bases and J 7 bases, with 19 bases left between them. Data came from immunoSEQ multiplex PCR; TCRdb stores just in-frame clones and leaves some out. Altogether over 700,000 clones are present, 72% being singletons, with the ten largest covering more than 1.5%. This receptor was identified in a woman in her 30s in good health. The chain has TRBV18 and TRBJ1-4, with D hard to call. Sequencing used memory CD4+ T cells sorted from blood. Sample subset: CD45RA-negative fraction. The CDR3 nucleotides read TGTGCCAGCTCACTTTCGACATTCACCCCCGGTGAAAAACTGTTTTTT. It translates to CASSLSTFTPGEKLFF.